Following are 19 T cell receptor beta chains from one sample sequenced in a study of T cell repertoires in cytomegalovirus infection. TCRdb ran MiXCR on the reads and lists one entry per CDR3 protein. The sample carries 160,000 or so distinct CDR3 sequences, about a fifth recorded once. The antigens of these receptors remain unknown. This specimen was CD8+ T cells from cultured PBMCs, taken from culture after CMV antigen stimulation. These receptors all come from a human donor in good health (CMV status not recorded). Some clones in this sample may be carry-over from other donors' samples.

V usage is TRBV7-9 and J usage is TRBJ2-5; 10 bases fit TRBD2. After removal of 5 bases from V and 3 bases from J, the junction contained 12 bases not matched to a gene. The CDR3 has 17 residues. Germline V gene data show CDR1 as SEHNR and CDR2 as FQNEAQ (reference sequence). Here the CDR3 reads CASSRSWVSGGEETQYF. DNA of the CDR3: TGTGCCAGCAGCCGCTCCTGGGTGAGCGGGGGGGAAGAGACCCAGTACTTC. The variable domain in full, with the rest retrieved from reference TRBV7-9 and TRBJ2-5, is DTGVSQNPRHKITKRGQNVTFRCDPISEHNRLYWYRQTLGQGPEFLTYFQNEAQLEKSRLLSDRFSAERPKGSFSTLEIQRTEQGDSAMYLCASSRSWVSGGEETQYFGPGTRLLVL.

This clonotype was seen only a few times. The rearrangement links TRBV19 to TRBJ2-1; 7 positions agree with TRBD1. Unmatched junction bases numbered 11, after V lost 5 bases and J lost 7 bases. The CDR3 extends over 15 amino acids. The germline V gene has CDR1 LNHDA and CDR2 SQIVND (reference sequence). CDR3 sequence reads: CASSLRGQAGNEQFF. CDR3 in DNA: TGTGCCAGTAGTCTCCGTGGACAGGCTGGGAATGAGCAGTTCTTC.

The V and J genes are TRBV7-9 and TRBJ2-7; 9 nucleotides agree with TRBD1. V was clipped by 2 bases and J by 5 bases; unmatched bases: 10. The germline V gene encodes CDR1 SEHNR and CDR2 FQNEAQ (reference sequence). The CDR3 totals 16 residues. CDR3 in DNA: TGTGCCAGCAGCTTACCGGACAGGGGAGGACCCAACGAGCAGTACTTC. It translates to CASSLPDRGGPNEQYF.

This clonotype was seen only a few times. The genes are TRBV20-1 and TRBJ2-7; D gene uncertain. The CDR3 contains 13 residues. Germline V lookup: CDR1 DFQATT, CDR2 SNEGSKA (reference sequence). V was shortened by 0 bases and J by 5 bases, with 11 bases between the two germline ends. The CDR3 DNA reads TGCAGTGCTAGAGATATGTGGGTGGACGAGCAGTACTTC. The encoded protein is CSARDMWVDEQYF.

This clonotype was recorded a few times. The CDR3 reads CASPPPGGREGYTF. The CDR3 bases are TGTGCCAGCCCCCCGCCAGGGGGGAGGGAGGGCTACACCTTC. The gene calls are TRBV7-2 and TRBJ1-2, with 7 bases aligning to TRBD1. Germline CDR1 is SGHTA and CDR2 is FQGNSA. There are 14 residues in the CDR3. V lost 8 bases, J lost 8 bases, and 14 bases stayed unmatched. Drawing the rest from reference TRBV7-2 and TRBJ1-2, the complete variable domain is GAGVSQSPSNKVTEKGKDVELRCDPISGHTALYWYRQSLGQGLEFLIYFQGNSAPDKSGLPSDRFSAERTGGSVSTLTIQRTQQEDSAVYLCASPPPGGREGYTFGSGTRLTVV.

For this clonotype: Possible read error: a much larger clone is one base away. This sequence joins TRBV6-6 and TRBJ1-2, with TRBD1 matching over 7 bases. The CDR3 contains 15 residues. Germline CDR1 is MNHNY and CDR2 is SVGAGI (reference sequence). The CDR3 loop is CARSLQGSPWYGYTF. In DNA form, the CDR3 reads TGTGCCCGCAGCTTACAGGGGAGTCCTTGGTATGGCTACACCTTC.

J is TRBJ1-4 and V is TRBV25-1, with D tentatively TRBD1 (5 bases). V was pared by 3 bases and J by 1 base, with 9 bases between. In germline, CDR1 is MGHDK, CDR2 SYGVNS. CDR3 length: 15 amino acids. The CDR3 nucleotides are TGTGCCAGCAGTGACCGGGACGTAACTAATGAAAAACTGTTTTTT. This translates into CASSDRDVTNEKLFF.

The chain is built from TRBV6-2 or TRBV6-3 and TRBJ1-5; D unclear. Germline V gene sequence: CDR1 MNHEY, CDR2 SVGEGT. Trimming stripped 4 bases from V and 9 bases from J, with 10 bases between. The CDR3 spans 12 residues. The CDR3 spells CASSWTLGPQHF. In DNA, the CDR3 is TGTGCCAGCAGTTGGACCTTGGGGCCCCAGCATTTT.

The chain combines TRBV19 with TRBJ1-4; 10 bases match TRBD1. Germline-derived CDR1 and CDR2 are LNHDA and SQIVND (reference sequence). The CDR3 is 13 amino acids. V lost 8 bases to trimming and J lost 6 bases; unmatched junction nucleotides: 3. The CDR3 is CASLDRGDEKLFF. DNA for the CDR3: TGTGCCAGTTTGGACAGGGGGGATGAAAAACTGTTTTTT.

This rearrangement joins TRBV7-6 to TRBJ2-1; D is perhaps TRBD2 (6 bases). The CDR3 totals 17 residues. Germline V gives CDR1 SGHVS, CDR2 FNYEAQ. With 1 base removed from V and 0 bases from J, the gap between germline ends came to 13 bases. The CDR3 is CASSLGGKRVSYNEQFF. The DNA for the CDR3 is TGTGCCAGCAGCTTAGGAGGAAAGCGGGTCTCCTACAATGAGCAGTTCTTC.

The sample holds a few counts of this clonotype. The genes are TRBV24-1 and TRBJ2-1; no clear D. Trimming cost V 9 bases and J 7 bases, with 9 bases left between them. The germline V gene has CDR1 KGHDR and CDR2 SFDVKD. This CDR3 contains 11 residues. The CDR3 DNA reads as TGTGCCACCGGGTTCGGGAATGAGCAGTTCTTC. Translation gives CATGFGNEQFF.

This sequence joins TRBV7-9 and TRBJ2-7; a weak D match, TRBD1 (6 bases). V lost 5 bases and J 4 bases, leaving 12 bases between the germline ends. This CDR3 has 13 amino acids. Per the germline V gene, CDR1 is SEHNR and CDR2 is FQNEAQ (reference sequence). CDR3 coding DNA: TGTGCCAGCAGCCCAGGGGTCCGGTACGAGCAGTACTTC. Protein product: CASSPGVRYEQYF.

V usage is TRBV15 and J usage is TRBJ2-1; 10 nucleotides align to TRBD1. V shed 3 bases and J 5 bases; nucleotides not matched to a gene: 4. The CDR3 extends over 15 amino acids. Germline loops: CDR1 LNHNV, CDR2 YYDKDF (reference sequence). Here the CDR3 DNA reads TGTGCCACCAGCAGCCCCGGGACAGGGGACAATGAGCAGTTCTTC. The encoded protein is CATSSPGTGDNEQFF.

This clonotype has a handful of counts. The genes are TRBV7-8 and TRBJ2-3; 13 bases line up with TRBD2. Looked up from germline, CDR1 is SGHVS and CDR2 is FQNEAQ. V dropped 1 base and J dropped 2; count of bases not matched to a gene: 3. CDR3 size: 17 residues. CDR3 nucleotide sequence: TGTGCCAGCAGCTTAGGGACTAGCGGGGGATTCACAGATACGCAGTATTTT. This sequence encodes CASSLGTSGGFTDTQYF.

This clonotype was recorded only once. CDR3 bases: TGCGCCAGCAGCACGACAGGGCTGGGTTCCTACGAGCAGTACTTC. As protein: CASSTTGLGSYEQYF. The chain has TRBV5-1 and TRBJ2-7; 7 bases align to TRBD1. Germline V CDR1 and CDR2: SGHRS, YFSETQ. Trimming at V came to 4 bases and at J to 1 base, leaving 8 bases not matched to a gene. The CDR3 loop spans 15 amino acids.

V gene TRBV4-3 combines with J gene TRBJ1-1, with 7 bases fitting TRBD1. V lost 5 bases and J lost 4; bases outside the gene matches: 10. The CDR3 covers 15 residues. CDR1 and CDR2 from the germline V gene are LGHNA and YSLEER. The CDR3 sequence: CASSKETGSATEAFF. The DNA of the CDR3 is TGCGCCAGCAGCAAGGAGACAGGGAGCGCCACTGAAGCTTTCTTT.

This clonotype showed up many times. V is TRBV19 and J is TRBJ2-5; TRBD2 aligns across 15 bases. Germline lookup yields CDR1 LNHDA and CDR2 SQIVND (reference sequence). CDR3 size: 15 residues. J was trimmed by 5 bases and V by 5 bases; bases with no gene match: 3. CDR3 sequence reads: CASSWTSGGEETQYF. DNA of the CDR3: TGTGCCAGTAGTTGGACTAGCGGGGGGGAGGAGACCCAGTACTTC.

This clonotype came up a few times. This chain links TRBV6-2 or TRBV6-3 with TRBJ2-1; D is perhaps TRBD1 (6 bases). With 3 bases removed from V and 6 bases from J, the gap between germline ends came to 18 bases. The CDR3 has 16 amino acids. Per the germline V gene, CDR1 is MNHEY and CDR2 is SVGEGT. The CDR3 loop reads CASSYLRDNLGNEQFF. For the CDR3, the DNA is TGTGCCAGCAGTTATCTTCGGGACAACCTGGGCAATGAGCAGTTCTTC.

This clonotype has only a few counts. The chain links TRBV11-2 to TRBJ1-2; D uncertain. The germline V gene encodes CDR1 SGHAT and CDR2 FQNNGV. Deletions cut 6 bases from V and 3 bases from J, with 17 bases between. The CDR3 is 15 amino acids. The CDR3 reads CASRSAAEVHYGYTF. The CDR3 bases are TGTGCCAGCAGATCGGCAGCGGAGGTTCACTATGGCTACACCTTC. Combining the CDR3 with reference TRBV11-2 and TRBJ1-2 gives the whole variable domain EAGVAQSPRYKIIEKRQSVAFWCNPISGHATLYWYQQILGQGPKLLIQFQNNGVVDDSQLPKDRFSAERLKGVDSTLKIQPAKLEDSAVYLCASRSAAEVHYGYTFGSGTRLTVV.